One T cell receptor beta chain is described in this entry. The antigen is undetermined. The sample belongs to a study of persistence of HIV-infected CD4 T cells. Study background: Donors were ART-treated; their CMV- and Gag-responding CD4+ T cells were isolated.

This was the immunoSEQ version 4 assay in survey mode. Here immunoSEQ multiplex PCR was the method, and the copy in TCRdb shows in-frame clones only, minus some. The sample comprises 46,000 or so clones, over 70% of which are singletons, and less than 3% rests with the top ten. Trimming shortened V by 2 bases and J by 8 bases, and 9 bases separated the two germline ends. CDR3 size: 12 residues. Cells were stimulated with CMV-infected fibroblast lysates at 10 ug/mL. CD40L-negative CD69-negative CD45RO-high memory CD4+ T cells were sorted as populations depleted of antigen-responding cells. Stimulated PBMCs had first been depleted of CD8+ T cells.

This clonotype was sampled from an adult man with HIV who was CMV-seropositive. This material consisted of CD4+ T cells sorted from PBMCs after approximately 19-hour stimulation, taken from a patient who received antiretroviral therapy. The chain carries TRBV12-3 or TRBV12-4 and TRBJ1-2; unclear D gene. The CDR3 bases are TGTGCCAGCAGTTTAAGTGGTTTCGGCTACACCTTC. Translating it yields CASSLSGFGYTF.